The rows below give T cell receptor beta chains drawn from one sample of a study of blood T cell repertoires in COVID-19. Data came from immunoSEQ multiplex PCR; TCRdb stores just in-frame clones and leaves some out. The data hold about 83,000 clones, with more than 75% observed a single time. The material sequenced was peripheral blood. Source of these receptors: a man aged 45-65 years with active COVID-19. Both conserved end residues are part of each CDR3. Each record gives: clone size, V gene, D gene, J gene, CDR3 DNA, CDR3 protein. A D gene is named only where the DNA matches it firmly. Expanded clones are given a class, and other clones once, few, many or no size at all.

.	TRBV11-2	TRBD2	TRBJ2-1	TGTGCCAGCAGCCGGACTAGCGGGACGAGCGCCAATGAGCAGTTCTTC	CASSRTSGTSANEQFF
.	TRBV6-4	.	TRBJ2-5	TGTGCCAGCAGCCCGACAGGGAGGGAGACCCAGTACTTC	CASSPTGRETQYF
.	TRBV6-6	.	TRBJ1-5	TGTGCCAGCAGAGGAAGGGGTCAGCCCCAGCATTTT	CASRGRGQPQHF
.	TRBV28	.	TRBJ2-7	TGTGCCAGCAGTTTATGGCAGGGAAGGTACGAGCAGTACTTC	CASSLWQGRYEQYF
once	TRBV7-2	TRBD1	TRBJ1-6	TGTGCCAGCAGCCTCCTCAGGGGGAATTCACCCCTCCACTTT	CASSLLRGNSPLHF
.	TRBV30	.	TRBJ1-2	TGTGCCTGGATGGCGGGGACGCCTGGCTACACCTTC	CAWMAGTPGYTF
once	TRBV7-8	TRBD1	TRBJ1-5	TGTGCCAGCAGCTTGGACAGGGCTCAGCCCCAGCATTTT	CASSLDRAQPQHF
.	TRBV28	.	TRBJ1-4	TGTGCCAGCAGTTTATCCAGGATCGCCAATGAAAAACTGTTTTTT	CASSLSRIANEKLFF
.	TRBV7-2	TRBD2	TRBJ2-7	TGTGCCAGCAGCTTAAGCCTAGCGGGGGTTGAGCAGTACTTC	CASSLSLAGVEQYF
.	TRBV7-2	TRBD2	TRBJ2-1	TGTGCCAGCAGCCCGACGGGAAGCGGGAGGGCCTATAATGAGCAGTTCTTC	CASSPTGSGRAYNEQFF
.	TRBV30	.	TRBJ2-5	TGTGCCTGGAGTGTACTAATGGGGGCCGGAGAGACCCAGTACTTC	CAWSVLMGAGETQYF
.	TRBV6-5	.	TRBJ1-1	TGTGCCAGCAGATATACTCCACGGACTAACACTGAAGCTTTCTTT	CASRYTPRTNTEAFF
.	TRBV10-3	TRBD2	TRBJ2-7	TGTGCCATCAGTGATGAAGCGGGGGGATCGTACGAGCAGTACTTC	CAISDEAGGSYEQYF
.	TRBV30	.	TRBJ1-5	TGTGCCTGGAGCCGGGCGGGACCTAGGGGCAATCAGCCCCAGCATTTT	CAWSRAGPRGNQPQHF
once	TRBV7-3	.	TRBJ2-3	TGTGCCAGCAGCTTAACGTGGGGGGGCACAGATACGCAGTATTTT	CASSLTWGGTDTQYF
.	TRBV7-9	.	TRBJ2-1	TGTGCCAGCAGCTTAGGCGGTGTGCCATACAATGAGCAGTTCTTC	CASSLGGVPYNEQFF
.	TRBV14	.	TRBJ1-1	TGTGCCAGCGGGGGAAGGGGTTCCGCGGGAACTGAAGCTTTCTTT	CASGGRGSAGTEAFF
.	TRBV7-8	TRBD1	TRBJ1-1	TGTGCCAGCAGCTCTTCGACAGGGGGGGACACTGAAGCTTTCTTT	CASSSSTGGDTEAFF
.	TRBV6-2/TRBV6-3	TRBD1	TRBJ2-7	TGTGCCAGCAGTGCCGGGACAGGGACCTACGAGCAGTACTTC	CASSAGTGTYEQYF
.	TRBV5-5	TRBD2	TRBJ2-7	TGTGCCAGCAGCTTGCGGACCGGGGGGGAAGGCGAGCAGTACTTC	CASSLRTGGEGEQYF
.	TRBV18	.	TRBJ2-1	TGTGCCAGCTCACCCGGTCGCGGTGAGCAGTTCTTC	CASSPGRGEQFF
.	TRBV12-3/TRBV12-4	.	TRBJ1-1	TGTGCCAGCAGCCTCACAGGGCTTACTGAAGCTTTCTTT	CASSLTGLTEAFF
.	TRBV4-3	.	TRBJ2-1	TGCGCCAGCAGCCAAGGCCTGGGGGCGGGAGAAGCCAATGAGCAGTTCTTC	CASSQGLGAGEANEQFF
.	TRBV4-1	.	TRBJ1-3	TGCGCCAGCAGCCAACCCGACAGCCGGTACACCATATATTTT	CASSQPDSRYTIYF
.	TRBV5-1	TRBD1	TRBJ1-4	TGCGCCAGCAGCTTCGGACAGGGACCTAATGAAAAACTGTTTTTT	CASSFGQGPNEKLFF
.	TRBV28	.	TRBJ1-2	TGTGCCAGCAGTTTTACTTTTGGCTACACCTTC	CASSFTFGYTF
.	TRBV7-9	.	TRBJ2-2	TGTGCCAGCAGCTCAGAGGCGAACACCGGGGAGCTGTTTTTT	CASSSEANTGELFF
.	TRBV25-1	.	TRBJ1-3	TGTGCCAGCACCCAGGCTGGAAACACCATATATTTT	CASTQAGNTIYF
.	TRBV6-5	TRBD1	TRBJ1-2	TGTGCCAGCAGTACAAGGGGGACAGGTGGCTACACCTTC	CASSTRGTGGYTF
.	TRBV28	TRBD1	TRBJ2-4	TGTGCCAGCAGTTCCGGGACAGGGAACAAAAACATTCAGTACTTC	CASSSGTGNKNIQYF
.	TRBV4-1	TRBD1	TRBJ1-1	TGCGCCAGCAGCCCCACGACAGGGATCAACACTGAAGCTTTCTTT	CASSPTTGINTEAFF
.	TRBV6-2/TRBV6-3	TRBD1	TRBJ2-7	TGTGCCAGCAGTTACTCGTGGTCGGGACAGGACGGCGACGAGCAGTACTTC	CASSYSWSGQDGDEQYF
.	TRBV19	.	TRBJ2-7	TGTGCCAGTAGTATTAGGCCGGGCACTCCCCCAGAGGGCTACGAGCAGTACTTC	CASSIRPGTPPEGYEQYF
.	TRBV27	TRBD1	TRBJ1-5	TGTGCCAGCAGTCCCCGGACAGGTAGCAATCAGCCCCAGCATTTT	CASSPRTGSNQPQHF
.	TRBV9	TRBD2	TRBJ2-1	TGTGCCAGCAGCGTAGAGGCGGGGGGGCCCGTTTACAATGAGCAGTTCTTC	CASSVEAGGPVYNEQFF
.	TRBV9	.	TRBJ2-6	TGTGCCAGCAGCCCGTCCTCAGGATCTGGGGCCAACGTCCTGACTTTC	CASSPSSGSGANVLTF
.	TRBV27	TRBD1	TRBJ1-2	TGTGCCAGCACCACACAGGGGGCAGGAAACTATGGCTACACCTTC	CASTTQGAGNYGYTF
.	TRBV30	.	TRBJ1-2	TGTGCCTGGAGTGCGATGGATTCATCGGGGGGCTACACCTTC	CAWSAMDSSGGYTF
.	TRBV7-2	TRBD1	TRBJ2-7	TGTGCCAGCAGCTACAACAGGGGGCCCTACGAGCAGTACTTC	CASSYNRGPYEQYF
.	TRBV10-3	TRBD2	TRBJ2-3	TGTGCCATCAGTGCTAGCGGGAGCACAGATACGCAGTATTTT	CAISASGSTDTQYF
.	TRBV10-3	TRBD1	TRBJ1-5	TGTGCCACAGGACAGGGGTTAGGTCAGCCCCAGCATTTT	CATGQGLGQPQHF
once	TRBV6-4	TRBD2	TRBJ2-1	TGTGCCAGCAGTGACACGCTAACTAGCGTAGAGCAGTTCTTC	CASSDTLTSVEQFF
.	TRBV6-5	TRBD1	TRBJ1-2	TGTGCCAGCAGGTCGGGACAGGCGGGCTATGGCTACACCTTC	CASRSGQAGYGYTF
once	TRBV7-8	.	TRBJ1-5	TGTGCCAGCAGCTTAATGAGGTTTTCGGGCAATCAGCCCCAGCATTTT	CASSLMRFSGNQPQHF
.	TRBV3-1/TRBV3-2	.	TRBJ1-1	TGTGCCAGCAGCCTGGGGGTGGGGGCCGCTGAAGCTTTCTTT	CASSLGVGAAEAFF
.	TRBV5-5	.	TRBJ1-6	TGTGCCAGCAGCTTCGAGGGTACACCCCTCCACTTT	CASSFEGTPLHF
.	TRBV9	TRBD2	TRBJ2-3	TGTGCCAGCAGCGTAGCCTCTACTAGCGGGCGCACAGATACGCAGTATTTT	CASSVASTSGRTDTQYF
.	TRBV7-9	.	TRBJ1-1	TGTGCCAGCAGCGCAAGGGGCGGTGCGAACACTGAAGCTTTCTTT	CASSARGGANTEAFF
.	TRBV10-2	.	TRBJ2-1	TGCGCCAGCAGTGAGCCCACAGTAGGTGAGCAGTTCTTC	CASSEPTVGEQFF
few	TRBV2	TRBD1	TRBJ1-5	TGTGCCAGCAGAGGACAGGGGGACAATCAGCCCCAGCATTTT	CASRGQGDNQPQHF
.	TRBV5-1	TRBD2	TRBJ2-5	TGCGCCAGCAGCTTGTCGGGGGGGCCTGAAGAGACCCAGTACTTC	CASSLSGGPEETQYF
.	TRBV5-6	TRBD2	TRBJ2-1	TGTGCCAGCAGCGCGTGGGAGGGGATGAGGAATGAGCAGTTCTTC	CASSAWEGMRNEQFF
once	TRBV7-3	.	TRBJ1-2	TGTGCCAGCAGCCCGGGGGGGTTTAGGTATGGCTACACCTTC	CASSPGGFRYGYTF
few	TRBV19	.	TRBJ1-2	TGTGCCAGTAGCCCAACCCATCAGGGGAACTATGGCTACACCTTC	CASSPTHQGNYGYTF
.	TRBV18	.	TRBJ1-1	TGTGCCAGCTCACCGGAACAGGGCTTCGGGTCTGAAGCTTTCTTT	CASSPEQGFGSEAFF